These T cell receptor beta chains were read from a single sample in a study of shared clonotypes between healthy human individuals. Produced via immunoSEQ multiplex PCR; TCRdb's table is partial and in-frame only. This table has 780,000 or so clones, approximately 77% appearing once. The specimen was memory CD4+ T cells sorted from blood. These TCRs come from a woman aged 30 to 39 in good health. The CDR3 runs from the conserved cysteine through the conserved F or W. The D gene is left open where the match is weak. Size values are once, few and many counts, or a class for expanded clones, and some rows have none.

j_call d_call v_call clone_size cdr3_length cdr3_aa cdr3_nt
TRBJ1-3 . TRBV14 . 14 CASSPAGAGNTIYF TGTGCCAGCAGCCCGGCCGGGGCTGGAAACACCATATATTTT
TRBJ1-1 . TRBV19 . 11 CASARYTEAFF TGTGCCAGCGCGAGGTACACTGAAGCTTTCTTT
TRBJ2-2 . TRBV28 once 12 CASRESTGELFF TGTGCCAGCAGGGAAAGTACCGGGGAGCTGTTTTTT
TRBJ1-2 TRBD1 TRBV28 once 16 CASSKNPGQESYGYTF TGTGCCAGCAGCAAGAACCCGGGACAGGAAAGCTATGGCTACACCTTC
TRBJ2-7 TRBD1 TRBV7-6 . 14 CASSRAGQGHEQYF TGTGCCAGCAGCCGCGCAGGACAGGGCCACGAGCAGTACTTC
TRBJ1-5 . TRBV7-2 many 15 CASSLGSGPNQPQHF TGTGCCAGCAGCTTAGGCTCAGGGCCAAATCAGCCCCAGCATTTT
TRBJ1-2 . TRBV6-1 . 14 CASSPGWGSQGYTF TGTGCCAGCAGTCCGGGATGGGGTTCCCAGGGCTACACCTTC
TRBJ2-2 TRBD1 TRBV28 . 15 CASRPHRGWTGELFF TGTGCCAGCAGACCCCACAGGGGATGGACCGGGGAGCTGTTTTTT
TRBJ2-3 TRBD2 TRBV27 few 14 CASTKQTSSDTQYF TGTGCCAGCACCAAACAGACTAGCTCAGATACGCAGTATTTT
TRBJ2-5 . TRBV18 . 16 CASSPRSQGGAETQYF TGTGCCAGCTCACCACGAAGCCAGGGTGGGGCTGAGACCCAGTACTTC
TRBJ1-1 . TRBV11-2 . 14 CASSLAAGSTEAFF TGTGCCAGCAGCTTAGCGGCAGGGAGCACTGAAGCTTTCTTT
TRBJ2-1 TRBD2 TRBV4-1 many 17 CASSEVPGTSGYNEQFF TGCGCCAGCAGTGAAGTCCCCGGGACTAGCGGCTACAATGAGCAGTTCTTC
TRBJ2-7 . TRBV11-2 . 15 CASSLLAGRAYEQYF TGTGCCAGCAGCTTACTCGCGGGCAGGGCCTACGAGCAGTACTTC
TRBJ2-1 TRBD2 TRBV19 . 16 CASSIWTSGTYNEQFF TGTGCCAGTAGTATCTGGACTAGCGGGACCTACAATGAGCAGTTCTTC
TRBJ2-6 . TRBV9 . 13 CASSVYEANVLTF TGTGCCAGCAGCGTTTATGAGGCCAACGTCCTGACTTTC
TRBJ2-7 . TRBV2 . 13 CASLVDSTYEQYF TGTGCCAGCCTCGTGGACAGCACCTACGAGCAGTACTTC
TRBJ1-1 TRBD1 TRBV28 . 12 CASSPPDRGAFF TGTGCCAGCAGCCCACCCGACAGGGGCGCTTTCTTT
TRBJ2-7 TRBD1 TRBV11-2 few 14 CASSVPGQGDEQYF TGTGCCAGCAGCGTCCCGGGACAGGGTGACGAGCAGTACTTC
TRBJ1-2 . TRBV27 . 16 CASRGGGLLRNYGYTF TGTGCCAGCCGCGGTGGGGGCCTACTTCGAAACTATGGCTACACCTTC
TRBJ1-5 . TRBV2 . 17 CASSEQGSAISNQPQHF TGTGCCAGCAGTGAACAGGGTAGCGCCATTAGCAATCAGCCCCAGCATTTT
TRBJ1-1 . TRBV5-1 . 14 CASSLAVQTPEAFF TGCGCCAGCAGCTTGGCCGTACAGACACCTGAAGCTTTCTTT
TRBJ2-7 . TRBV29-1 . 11 CSVRWGYEQYF TGCAGCGTTAGGTGGGGCTACGAGCAGTACTTC
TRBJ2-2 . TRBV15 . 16 CATSRALAGEDGELFF TGTGCCACCAGCAGAGCCCTCGCAGGGGAAGACGGGGAGCTGTTTTTT
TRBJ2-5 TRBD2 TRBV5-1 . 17 CASSSGTSGFGEETQYF TGCGCCAGCAGCTCGGGGACTAGCGGGTTCGGGGAAGAGACCCAGTACTTC
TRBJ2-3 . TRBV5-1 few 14 CASSPGTLTDTQYF TGCGCCAGCAGCCCCGGGACACTCACAGATACGCAGTATTTT
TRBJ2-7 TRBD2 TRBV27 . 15 CASSLRSGRRSEQYF TGTGCCAGCAGTTTAAGGAGCGGGAGGAGAAGCGAGCAGTACTTC
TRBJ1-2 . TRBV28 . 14 CASSPTVSAYGYTF TGTGCCAGCAGTCCGACAGTTTCGGCCTATGGCTACACCTTC
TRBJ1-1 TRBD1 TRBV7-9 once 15 CASSFAGQARTEAFF TGTGCCAGCAGCTTCGCGGGACAGGCGCGCACTGAAGCTTTCTTT
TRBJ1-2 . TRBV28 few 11 CASSFGYGYTF TGTGCCAGCAGTTTCGGGTATGGCTACACCTTC
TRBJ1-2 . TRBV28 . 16 CASSLPTSGGFGGYTF TGTGCCAGCAGTTTGCCCACCTCGGGAGGGTTCGGTGGCTACACCTTC
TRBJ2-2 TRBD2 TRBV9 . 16 CASKLSGTGNTGELFF TGTGCCAGCAAACTTAGCGGGACCGGGAACACCGGGGAGCTGTTTTTT
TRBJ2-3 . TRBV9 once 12 CASSGGGNTQYF TGTGCCAGCAGCGGAGGGGGGAATACGCAGTATTTT
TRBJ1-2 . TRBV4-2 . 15 CASSRGALGVDGYTF TGTGCCAGCAGCCGAGGGGCCCTAGGCGTAGATGGCTACACCTTC
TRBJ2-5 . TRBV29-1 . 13 CSVRLVQVETQYF TGCAGCGTACGACTAGTACAGGTGGAGACCCAGTACTTC
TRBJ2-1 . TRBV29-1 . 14 CSTTYGLARNEQFF TGCAGCACCACGTATGGGCTAGCTAGGAATGAGCAGTTCTTC
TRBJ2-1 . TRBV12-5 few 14 CASGLDSSYNEQFF TGTGCTAGTGGTTTGGACTCTTCCTACAATGAGCAGTTCTTC
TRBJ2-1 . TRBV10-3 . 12 CAISEEEGPPFF TGTGCCATCAGTGAGGAAGAAGGACCCCCGTTCTTC
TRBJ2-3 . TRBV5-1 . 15 CASSLQGEGADTQYF TGCGCCAGCAGCTTGCAGGGGGAGGGCGCAGATACGCAGTATTTT
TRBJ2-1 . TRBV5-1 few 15 CASSLDRGAYNEQFF TGCGCCAGCAGCTTGGATCGAGGGGCCTACAATGAGCAGTTCTTC
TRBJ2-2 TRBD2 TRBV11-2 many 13 CASSPSGNGELFF TGTGCCAGCAGCCCTAGCGGTAACGGGGAGCTGTTTTTT
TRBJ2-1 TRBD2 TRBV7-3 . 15 CASSPRTSGNNEQFF TGTGCCAGCAGCCCCAGGACTAGCGGGAATAATGAGCAGTTCTTC
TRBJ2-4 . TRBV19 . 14 CASSMEGMRYIQYF TGTGCCAGTAGTATGGAGGGGATGAGATACATTCAGTACTTC
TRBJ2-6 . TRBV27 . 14 CASSYYSGANVLTF TGTGCCAGCAGTTATTACTCTGGGGCCAACGTCCTGACTTTC
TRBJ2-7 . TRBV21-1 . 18 CASCKWTSGHWGSYEQYF TGTGCCAGCTGCAAATGGACTAGCGGGCACTGGGGCTCCTACGAGCAGTACTTC
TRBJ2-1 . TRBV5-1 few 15 CASRRLAGSYNEQFF TGCGCCAGCAGGCGCTTGGCGGGATCCTACAATGAGCAGTTCTTC
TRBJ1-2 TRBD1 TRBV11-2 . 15 CASSLGQGGNYGYTF TGTGCCAGCAGCTTAGGACAGGGAGGAAACTATGGCTACACCTTC
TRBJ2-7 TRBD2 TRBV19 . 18 CASSISTSFGTREYEQYF TGTGCCAGTAGTATCTCGACATCCTTTGGGACTAGGGAATACGAGCAGTACTTC
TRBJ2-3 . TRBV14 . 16 CASSQEPGVVADTQYF TGTGCCAGCAGCCAAGAGCCGGGAGTTGTCGCAGATACGCAGTATTTT